These 32 T cell receptor beta chains share one sample of origin, sequenced in a study of blood T cell repertoires in COVID-19. Libraries were prepared by immunoSEQ multiplex PCR; TCRdb keeps only in-frame clonotypes and omits some of them. The sample has 200,000 to 250,000 clones; more than 75% are singletons. Source material: peripheral blood. These receptors originate from a human donor in a cohort sampled during active COVID-19.

This chain uses TRBV5-6 with TRBJ1-1, with a tentative D call TRBD1 (6 bases). The CDR3 consists of 13 residues. Germline V gene sequence: CDR1 SGHDT, CDR2 YYEEEE. V gave up 2 bases and J gave up 5 bases, with 10 bases separating them. The CDR3 bases are TGTGCCAGCAGCTTTACAGGGCGGACTGAAGCTTTCTTT. This sequence encodes CASSFTGRTEAFF.

The J gene is TRBJ1-1, the V gene TRBV29-1, with 9 nucleotides matching TRBD1. Germline CDR1 reads SQVTM; CDR2 reads ANQGSEA. This CDR3 is built from 14 residues. The ends lost 5 bases at V and 1 base at J; junction bases unmatched: 5. CDR3 sequence reads: CSVPNRGQNTEAFF. Written as DNA, the CDR3 is TGCAGCGTTCCCAACAGGGGGCAGAACACTGAAGCTTTCTTT.

This clone was counted only a few times. The chain uses TRBV19 and TRBJ1-5, with TRBD1 matching over 8 bases. There are 15 residues in the CDR3. The V gene end was trimmed by 1 base and the J gene end by 2 bases; junction bases not matched to a gene: 1. Per the germline V gene, CDR1 is LNHDA and CDR2 is SQIVND (reference sequence). The CDR3: CASSIAGGGNQPQHF. The CDR3 nucleotides read TGTGCCAGTAGTATAGCAGGGGGCGGCAATCAGCCCCAGCATTTT.

This chain uses TRBV6-5 with TRBJ1-1; D unclear. The germline V gene encodes CDR1 MNHEY and CDR2 SVGAGI. V was clipped by 4 bases and J by 5 bases, with 14 bases between them. The CDR3 runs 14 residues. The CDR3, as DNA: TGTGCCAGCAGTTCCCCCCATCGGAGGACTGAAGCTTTCTTT. It translates to CASSSPHRRTEAFF.

J is TRBJ2-7 and V is TRBV3-1 (or the pseudogene TRBV3-2); TRBD1 agrees at 8 bases. Trimming at V came to 4 bases and at J to 1 base, leaving 3 bases not matched to a gene. Germline lookup yields CDR1 LGHDT and CDR2 YNNKEL (reference sequence). The CDR3 is 14 residues long. In DNA, the CDR3 is TGTGCCAGCAGCCTCAGACAGGGGTCCTACGAGCAGTACTTC. It is translated as CASSLRQGSYEQYF.

The chain combines TRBV7-2 with TRBJ2-5; D remains ambiguous. V was pared by 1 base and J by 0 bases, with 9 bases between. Germline-derived CDR1 and CDR2 are SGHTA and FQGNSA. The CDR3 totals 15 residues. The CDR3 reads CASSLGWRHQETQYF. For the CDR3, the DNA is TGTGCCAGCAGCTTAGGGTGGCGGCACCAAGAGACCCAGTACTTC.

The CDR3 is CASSPGTSGSRETQYF. CDR3 DNA sequence: TGTGCCAGCAGCCCCGGGACTAGCGGGAGCCGGGAGACCCAGTACTTC. This chain links TRBV2 with TRBJ2-5; 14 bases are a match to TRBD2. Germline V gives CDR1 SNHLY, CDR2 FYNNEI. The CDR3 spans 16 residues. The V segment lost 6 bases and the J segment 5 bases; nucleotides outside the gene matches: 8. Full variable domain (remainder filled in from reference TRBV2 and TRBJ2-5): EPEVTQTPSHQVTQMGQEVILRCVPISNHLYFYWYRQILGQKVEFLVSFYNNEISEKSEIFDDQFSVERPDGSNFTLKIRSTKLEDSAMYFCASSPGTSGSRETQYFGPGTRLLVL.

This clone was seen a handful of times. V is TRBV6-2 or TRBV6-3 and J is TRBJ2-7, with D perhaps matching TRBD1 (6 bases). Trimming stripped 2 bases from V and 5 bases from J, with 10 bases between. The CDR3 is 13 amino acids. CDR1 is MNHEY, CDR2 SVGEGT, per germline. Here the CDR3 DNA reads TGTGCCAGCAGTTACATTGGGGGCCACGAGCAGTACTTC. Encoded protein: CASSYIGGHEQYF.

The chain combines TRBV30 with TRBJ1-5; 8 positions agree with TRBD1. The junction had 6 bases not matched to a gene; V was cut back by 2 bases and J by 6 bases. The CDR3 runs 14 residues. From germline, CDR1 is GTSNPN and CDR2 SVGIG (reference sequence). The CDR3 DNA reads TGTGCCTGGAGTTGGACAGGGTCAAGTCAGCCCCAGCATTTT. This codes for CAWSWTGSSQPQHF.

This clone was recorded a few times. The V call is TRBV2, the J call TRBJ1-1; D unclear. The CDR3 is 12 amino acids. CDR1 and CDR2 from the germline V gene are SNHLY and FYNNEI. V lost 6 bases and J lost 5, with 10 bases in between. The CDR3 protein is CASSRGRTEAFF. The DNA for the CDR3 is TGTGCCAGCAGCCGAGGGCGAACTGAAGCTTTCTTT.

V gene TRBV7-9 combines with J gene TRBJ2-7, with a tentative D call TRBD1 (6 bases). The CDR3 contains 15 residues. V gave up 6 bases and J gave up 2 bases, with 17 bases separating them. From germline, CDR1 is SEHNR and CDR2 FQNEAQ (reference sequence). DNA for the CDR3: TGTGCCAGCAGGCAGGGGATACAGGGCCCCTACGAGCAGTACTTC. Protein: CASRQGIQGPYEQYF.

The rearrangement uses TRBV6-5 and TRBJ1-1; TRBD1 agrees at 7 bases. In germline, CDR1 is MNHEY, CDR2 SVGAGI. The ends lost 7 bases at V and 5 bases at J; junction bases unmatched: 13. This CDR3 has 15 residues. CDR3 DNA sequence: TGTGCCAGCACTATCGTGGAGGGGGCAGGAACTGAAGCTTTCTTT. Protein product: CASTIVEGAGTEAFF.

This clone was observed a single time. This rearrangement joins TRBV5-6 to TRBJ1-5, with D perhaps TRBD1 (5 bases). The germline CDR1 and CDR2 sequences are SGHDT and YYEEEE. This CDR3 has 14 residues. The ends were cut back, 1 base at V and 5 bases at J, with 10 bases in the middle. CDR3 sequence: CASSLMGGYQPQHF. The CDR3 nucleotides read TGTGCCAGCAGCTTGATGGGGGGATATCAGCCCCAGCATTTT.

V gene TRBV19 combines with J gene TRBJ1-2, with a tentative D call TRBD1 (6 bases). The germline V and J ends were trimmed by 2 bases and 6 bases, with 10 bases remaining between them. In germline, CDR1 is LNHDA, CDR2 SQIVND (reference sequence). This CDR3 is 13 amino acids long. The DNA for the CDR3 is TGTGCCAGTAGTATATTGGCAGGGGATGGCTACACCTTC. Translating gives CASSILAGDGYTF.

This rearrangement joins TRBV6-6 to TRBJ2-7; possible D gene TRBD2, 5 bases. Trimming cost V 0 bases and J 7 bases, with 7 bases left between them. CDR3 length: 12 residues. Germline V gene data show CDR1 as MNHNY and CDR2 as SVGAGI (reference sequence). The DNA for the CDR3 is TGTGCCAGCAGTTACTCGCGAGGGGAGCAGTACTTC. This codes for CASSYSRGEQYF.

The V gene is TRBV7-2, the J gene TRBJ2-3; 12 bases are shared with TRBD2. Unmatched junction bases numbered 6, after V lost 4 bases and J lost 4 bases. The CDR3 runs 16 residues. Per the germline V gene, CDR1 is SGHTA and CDR2 is FQGNSA. The CDR3 DNA reads as TGTGCCAGCAGCTCCTCTAGCGGGGGGGCCGCAGATACGCAGTATTTT. It translates to CASSSSSGGAADTQYF.

This rearrangement joins TRBV2 to TRBJ1-6; no clear D. Trimming removed 4 bases at V and 4 bases at J, with 8 bases between. Germline CDR1 is SNHLY and CDR2 is FYNNEI. The CDR3 consists of 14 residues. CDR3 amino acids: CASSVRLYNSPLHF. The CDR3 nucleotides read TGTGCCAGCAGTGTAAGACTTTATAATTCACCCCTCCACTTT.

The chain carries TRBV9 and TRBJ1-3; D may be TRBD1 (5 bases). Germline loops: CDR1 SGDLS, CDR2 YYNGEE. Trimming stripped 0 bases from V and 3 bases from J, with 7 bases between. The CDR3 has 14 residues. The CDR3 region is CASSVGGLGNTIYF. The CDR3 coding sequence is TGTGCCAGCAGCGTAGGGGGCCTTGGAAACACCATATATTTT. The full variable domain, completed using reference TRBV9 and TRBJ1-3, is DSGVTQTPKHLITATGQRVTLRCSPRSGDLSVYWYQQSLDQGLQFLIQYYNGEERAKGNILERFSAQQFPDLHSELNLSSLELGDSALYFCASSVGGLGNTIYFGEGSWLTVV.

V gene TRBV18 combines with J gene TRBJ2-2; D uncertain. From germline, CDR1 is KGHSH and CDR2 LQKENI. Trimming cost V 2 bases and J 5 bases, with 12 bases left between them. CDR3 length: 15 amino acids. CDR3 DNA: TGTGCCAGCTCACCATCGGCAGGTTGGACCGGGGAGCTGTTTTTT. This gives the protein CASSPSAGWTGELFF.

The gene calls are TRBV4-2 and TRBJ2-7; TRBD1 agrees at 7 bases. Trimming at V came to 4 bases and at J to 2 bases, leaving 5 bases not matched to a gene. The CDR3 is 14 residues long. Germline CDR1 and CDR2: LGHNA and YNFKEQ. The CDR3 sequence: CASSPDDRAYEQYF. The CDR3 DNA follows: TGTGCCAGCAGCCCCGACGACAGGGCCTACGAGCAGTACTTC.

The chain couples TRBV5-4 to TRBJ1-3, with a weak D call TRBD1 (6 bases). The V end was cut by 0 bases, the J end by 6 bases, with 10 bases between. The CDR3 loop spans 14 amino acids. Per germline, CDR1 SGHNT and CDR2 YYREEE (reference sequence). For the CDR3, the DNA is TGTGCCAGCAGCTTGGGGGGGCAGGAAAACACCATATATTTT. Translated, it gives CASSLGGQENTIYF.

The J gene is TRBJ2-2, the V gene TRBV3-1 (or the pseudogene TRBV3-2), with 16 bases fitting TRBD2. The V gene end was trimmed by 3 bases and the J gene end by 7 bases; junction bases not matched to a gene: 8. There are 18 residues in the CDR3. Germline CDR1 LGHDT, CDR2 YNNKEL (reference sequence). As DNA, the CDR3 is TGTGCCAGCAGCCAGCTCGGGACTAGCGGGGGGGCAGGCGGGGAGCTGTTTTTT. Encoded protein: CASSQLGTSGGAGGELFF.

The V call is TRBV28, the J call TRBJ2-7; possible D gene TRBD1, 6 bases. CDR3 size: 14 residues. The germline V and J ends were trimmed by 6 bases and 0 bases, with 12 bases remaining between them. Germline V gives CDR1 MDHEN, CDR2 SYDVKM. The chain's CDR3 is CASRTPDSSYEQYF. CDR3 nucleotides: TGTGCCAGCAGGACCCCGGACAGCTCCTACGAGCAGTACTTC.

V is TRBV6-2 or TRBV6-3 and J is TRBJ2-7, with 10 bases aligning to TRBD1. The CDR3 has 15 residues. The germline V gene has CDR1 MNHEY and CDR2 SVGEGT. The V segment lost 6 bases and the J segment 3 bases; nucleotides outside the gene matches: 8. CDR3 region: CASSPPGQGNYEQYF. The DNA for the CDR3 is TGTGCCAGCAGCCCTCCGGGACAGGGGAACTACGAGCAGTACTTC.

The chain recombines TRBV5-5 with TRBJ2-7; 12 bases map to TRBD1. V gave up 1 base and J gave up 7 bases; unmatched junction bases: 9. CDR1 and CDR2 (germline): SGHKS, YYEKEE (reference sequence). There are 16 residues in the CDR3. Here the CDR3 DNA reads TGTGCCAGCAGCTTGATCTCCGGGACAGGGGGCAGAGAGCAGTACTTC. Translating it yields CASSLISGTGGREQYF.

The chain uses TRBV6-2 or TRBV6-3 and TRBJ2-1, with D uncertain. Germline CDR1 reads MNHEY; CDR2 reads SVGEGT. The length of the CDR3 is 14 residues. Trimming removed 6 bases at V and 5 bases at J, with 14 bases between. CDR3 sequence (DNA): TGTGCCAGCAGCCCTGGGCCGCCGGACAATGAGCAGTTCTTC. Amino acids: CASSPGPPDNEQFF.

V is TRBV6-5 and J is TRBJ1-2; D might be TRBD1 (5 bases). Germline V gene lookup returns CDR1 MNHEY and CDR2 SVGAGI. The CDR3 length is 15 residues. Deletions cut 7 bases from V and 3 bases from J, with 18 bases between. CDR3 sequence reads: CASILEGQIDYGYTF. CDR3 nucleotides: TGTGCCAGCATCCTGGAAGGACAAATCGACTATGGCTACACCTTC.

The chain carries TRBV5-6 and TRBJ2-1; D not resolved. Looked up from germline, CDR1 is SGHDT and CDR2 is YYEEEE. With 2 bases removed from V and 3 bases from J, the gap between germline ends came to 18 bases. The CDR3 contains 17 residues. The CDR3 protein is CASSLARKTSFYNEQFF. CDR3 sequence (DNA): TGTGCCAGCAGCTTAGCTAGAAAAACGTCTTTCTACAATGAGCAGTTCTTC.

V usage is TRBV6-1 and J usage is TRBJ2-1; maybe TRBD2 (5 bases). The CDR3 length is 14 residues. Trimming took off 2 bases at V and 7 bases at J, with 12 bases between the two ends. CDR1 is MNHNS and CDR2 is SASEGT in the germline V gene. CDR3: CASSELRVANEQFF. The CDR3 nucleotides are TGTGCCAGCAGTGAATTGCGGGTGGCAAATGAGCAGTTCTTC.

This chain joins TRBV2 and TRBJ1-1, with 8 bases fitting TRBD1. CDR1 is SNHLY, CDR2 FYNNEI, per germline. The CDR3 is 13 amino acids. V lost 7 bases, J lost 5 bases, and 6 bases stayed unmatched. CDR3 DNA sequence: TGTGCCAGCAAGTTGCAGGGGGCGACTGAAGCTTTCTTT. This translates into CASKLQGATEAFF.

V usage is TRBV28 and J usage is TRBJ2-2, with 10 bases aligning to TRBD2. Per the germline V gene, CDR1 is MDHEN and CDR2 is SYDVKM. The CDR3 runs to 18 residues. V shed 6 bases, J shed 2 bases, and the junction held 12 bases outside the gene matches. CDR3: CASSTQRERGGNTGELFF. The CDR3 DNA is TGTGCCAGCAGCACACAGCGCGAGCGGGGGGGCAACACCGGGGAGCTGTTTTTT. The full variable domain, rest sourced from reference TRBV28 and TRBJ2-2, is DVKVTQSSRYLVKRTGEKVFLECVQDMDHENMFWYRQDPGLGLRLIYFSYDVKMKEKGDIPEGYSVSREKKERFSLILESASTNQTSMYLCASSTQRERGGNTGELFFGEGSRLTVL.

This sequence joins TRBV18 and TRBJ2-7, with 9 bases identical to TRBD1. V lost 4 bases and J lost 2; bases outside the gene matches: 9. The germline gives CDR1 KGHSH, CDR2 LQKENI. The CDR3 runs 16 residues. The CDR3 loop reads CASSQFSGTGTYEQYF. Written as DNA, the CDR3 is TGTGCCAGCTCACAATTTTCCGGGACAGGGACCTACGAGCAGTACTTC.